These 13 T cell receptor beta chains came from one sample sequenced in a study of molecular identifiers for immune sequencing clone quantification. TCRdb re-called the PCR reads through MiXCR, storing one row per CDR3 protein. The sample holds about 640,000 distinct CDR3 sequences, just under 20% seen once. Input material: naive CD8+ T cells from blood, with Jurkat cell RNA spiked in. Subset defined: FACS-sorted CD8+CD4-CCR7+CD45RA+ naive T cells. The receptors come from a human donor in good health. Some libraries in this study had Jurkat cell RNA spiked in.

Many counts were recorded for this clonotype. The chain's CDR3 is CASIWTSGGYEQYF. CDR3 bases: TGTGCCAGCATATGGACCTCCGGCGGCTACGAGCAGTACTTC. The chain joins TRBV28 to TRBJ2-7; D is uncertain. Germline-derived CDR1 and CDR2 are MDHEN and SYDVKM. The V and J ends lost 7 bases and 3 bases respectively, with 16 bases between them. CDR3 length: 14 amino acids.

This chain links TRBV6-1 with TRBJ1-5; the D gene is possibly TRBD1 (6 bases). CDR1 and CDR2 from the germline V gene are MNHNS and SASEGT. The CDR3 totals 17 residues. Trimming stripped 6 bases from V and 1 base from J, with 19 bases between. This CDR3 is CASSGSGGPGSNQPQHF. The DNA for the CDR3 is TGTGCCAGCAGCGGGTCGGGGGGGCCGGGGAGCAATCAGCCCCAGCATTTT.

This clonotype was observed a few times. Germline is not matched at one junction end, which may reflect a read error. The chain has TRBV5-3 and TRBJ2-7; D is uncertain. TRBV5-3 is treated as an ORF (open reading frame) with a function not yet certain. The length of the CDR3 is 11 residues. The CDR3 DNA reads TGTGCCAGCAGCTTATATAACGAGCAGTACTTC. This sequence encodes CASSLYNEQYF.

This clonotype was detected a few times. This rearrangement joins TRBV14 to TRBJ1-2; no clear D gene. The CDR3 contains 13 residues. Germline CDR1 and CDR2: SGHDN and FVKESK. V dropped 1 base and J dropped 4 bases, with 7 bases sitting between them. The CDR3 DNA reads as TGTGCCAGCAGCCAAGTGGAATTCTATGGCTACACCTTC. Amino acids: CASSQVEFYGYTF.

Many counts were recorded for this clonotype. The chain links TRBV21-1 to TRBJ2-7; the table's D call, TRBD1, has no DNA check behind it. TRBV21-1 is reported as a pseudogene. The CDR3 has 14 amino acids. Here the CDR3 DNA reads TGTGCCAGCACCTGTGGTACGACCTCCTACGAGCAGTACTTC. The encoded protein is CASTCGTTSYEQYF.

The rearrangement uses TRBV12-5 and TRBJ1-2; no definite D call. CDR3 length: 18 residues. V lost 0 bases and J lost 8, with 25 bases in between. Germline V CDR1 and CDR2: LGHNT, FRNRAP. CDR3 sequence (DNA): TGTGCTAGTGGTTTGGTACTCGAGAGCGGACGGCGAAACCAGGGCTACACCTTC. As protein: CASGLVLESGRRNQGYTF.

This clonotype appeared a single time. This sequence may be a read error, since a much larger clone differs from it by one base. No conserved phenylalanine or tryptophan is present at the end of the CDR3, so a read error is the likely explanation. V usage is TRBV5-1 and J usage is TRBJ1-1, with TRBD1 as a possible D gene (5 bases). The V gene's germline CDR1 is SGHRS and CDR2 YFSETQ. V was clipped by 0 bases and J by 0 bases, with 15 bases between them. This CDR3 is built from 17 residues. Written as DNA, the CDR3 is TGCGCCAGCAGCTTGGCCCCGGCGGCAGGGTTGAACACTGAAGCTTTCTCT. Its translation: CASSLAPAAGLNTEAFS.

This clonotype came up many times. This chain connects TRBV15 to TRBJ1-5; D gene ambiguous. With 0 bases removed from V and 1 base from J, the gap between germline ends came to 4 bases. The germline gives CDR1 LNHNV, CDR2 YYDKDF (reference sequence). The CDR3 contains 14 residues. The CDR3 nucleotides are TGTGCCACCAGCAGAGAGTTGAGCAATCAGCCCCAGCATTTT. It translates to CATSRELSNQPQHF.

The CDR3 sequence: CASSSYRGLKNTGELFF. CDR3 nucleotides: TGTGCCAGCAGTTCCTACAGGGGGCTAAAGAACACCGGGGAGCTGTTTTTT. V usage is TRBV6-2 or TRBV6-3 and J usage is TRBJ2-2, with 9 positions matching TRBD1. Per germline, CDR1 MNHEY and CDR2 SVGEGT. The V and J ends lost 4 bases and 1 base, in that order; junction bases with no gene match: 7. There are 17 residues in the CDR3.

This clonotype was seen many times. The gene calls are TRBV29-1 and TRBJ2-3; D is undetermined. Germline CDR1 and CDR2: SQVTM and ANQGSEA. V lost 4 bases, J lost 1 base, and 18 bases lay in between. The CDR3 is 16 residues long. The CDR3 loop reads CSVVLRSWQGTDTQYF. DNA for the CDR3: TGCAGCGTTGTTTTACGTAGTTGGCAGGGCACAGATACGCAGTATTTT.

Only a few counts were recorded for this clonotype. The chain links TRBV4-3 to TRBJ1-6; possibly TRBD1 for D (5 bases). The ends were cut back, 0 bases at V and 6 bases at J, with 9 bases in the middle. Germline-derived CDR1 and CDR2 are LGHNA and YSLEER. The CDR3 covers 15 residues. The CDR3 region is CASSQDRQFNSPLHF. The CDR3 region has the DNA TGCGCCAGCAGCCAAGACAGACAGTTTAATTCACCCCTCCACTTT.

This clonotype was detected only a few times. The germline gene is not matched at one end of the junction; a read error may be the cause. V and J are TRBV18 and TRBJ2-3; TRBD2 matches 10 bases. Germline CDR1 is KGHSH and CDR2 is LQKENI. This CDR3 is 16 amino acids long. The CDR3 DNA sequence: TGTGCCAGCTCACCCGTCACTAGCGGGGAGACAGGTACGCAGTATTTT. It encodes CASSPVTSGETGTQYF.

Notes on this clonotype: The germline gene is not matched at one end of the junction; a read error may be the cause. This sequence joins TRBV6-5 and TRBJ1-3, with D perhaps TRBD1 (6 bases). Germline V gene data show CDR1 as MNHEY and CDR2 as SVGAGI. CDR3 length equals 18 residues. CDR3 in DNA: TGTGCCAGCGGTTACCGGCCGCCGGGACACCAATCTGGAAACACCATATATTTT. This encodes CASGYRPPGHQSGNTIYF.